This section outlines one TCR beta chain sequence together with its context. This clonotype was seen a few times. Its specific antigen is unknown. Base qualities were left out, and no much larger clone turns up one base away. The data stem from a study of blood T cells in healthy people across ages (dated by TCRdb to 2015 to 2017). Background on the whole study: In model experiments, template switching captured roughly one uniquely barcoded TCR beta cDNA molecule for every two T cells. To track age-related changes in TCR beta repertoire diversity, the study relied on deep sequencing normalized with unique cDNA molecular identifiers. The donors were split into four age groups: young (average approximately 16 years), middle-aged (39), aged (about 56) and long-lived (roughly 88). To avoid experimental bias, donors of different ages were spread randomly across the sequencing lanes. Two additional independent replicas of 1 million unique cDNA reads from the same blood draw were analyzed for two donors (one aged 18 to 30 and one aged 80 or older).

The donors were 40 or so Caucasian individuals from Russia, aged roughly 6 to 95 years, who were systemically healthy. Around 10 milliliters of peripheral blood were collected from each donor into EDTA-treated Vacutainer tubes. Ficoll-Paque density-gradient centrifugation was used to isolate PBMCs, with at least 6.5 million obtained per sample. Total RNA was extracted from PBMCs with Trizol reagent, with at least 5 micrograms obtained per sample. The percentages of naive CD45RAhigh/CD27high T cells were determined by flow cytometry on a PBMC aliquot from every donor. Results and caveats for the whole study, not just this receptor: Estimates of total diversity from one million sequenced T cells were regarded as lower bounds and underestimates. A strong correlation was found between observed TCR beta diversity and the percentage of naive T cells measured by flow cytometry. Bulk unsorted PBMC profiling prevented conclusive comparison of naive and antigen-experienced compartments. The long-lived group showed more naive CD4+ T cells, fewer expanded clones and increased TCR diversity than the aged group, suggesting age selection. As age increased, observed TCR beta diversity per million T cells dropped in a roughly linear way, and a significant reduction was already evident by age about 40. Donor CMV infection status was unknown, potentially confounding age-related changes in expanded clonotypes.

V is clipped by 7 bases and J by 4 bases, and the sequence between their germline boundaries is 15 bases long. Its CDR3 holds 13 amino acids, cysteine through phenylalanine. The only DNA kept is the CDR3, 39 bases in frame from the first base. For CDR1 and CDR2, the germline V gene lists SQVTM and ANQGSEA. Library method: 5' RACE. The sample was run on an Illumina HiSeq 2500. A second PCR of 7 to 11 cycles was performed with a sample-barcoded 5' primer and a J-beta primer mix. Each TCR beta cDNA molecule received a unique molecular identifier from a template-switch 5' adaptor carrying 12 random nucleotides. At least 3 million CDR3-containing paired-end reads were obtained from each sample. All of the RNA was converted into first-strand cDNA using the Mint cDNA synthesis kit, with a TRBC-specific oligonucleotide serving as the primer. Following uracil-DNA glycosylase treatment, all cDNA underwent a first 18-cycle PCR with the universal primers M1SS and BC2_uni_R. In the authors' own workflow: Each sample was normalized by randomly selecting 1 million high-quality reads, each carrying a distinct molecular identifier. Reads sharing molecular identifiers were discarded rather than binned into consensus sequences. MiTCR, run with a Q25 quality threshold and the strictest error-elimination algorithm, handled CDR3 identification, clonotype clustering and error correction. A nonparametric unseen species model using Euler transformation provided a lower-bound estimate of total TCR beta diversity. TCRdb ran its own pipeline on the public reads, namely fastp trimming at Q25 and MiXCR clone calling, and kept in-frame beta chains. Identical CDR3 proteins give one entry, which carries the most common genes and DNA. The V and J calls reflect TCRdb's pipeline rather than the authors' work. The sample table lists about 800,000 distinct CDR3 sequences, 35% to 50% of them with a count of one. The ten largest clones represent 15% to 20% of the sample.

What was sequenced was blood. This TCR came from an elderly man in good health. This chain joins TRBV29-1 to TRBJ2-3; the D gene is perhaps TRBD2, on 5 matching bases. The CDR3 in this case is CSGNLARSDTQYF. The nucleotide sequence is TGCAGCGGGAATCTAGCTAGGTCAGATACGCAGTATTTT.